These 17 T cell receptor beta chains came from one sample sequenced in a study of blood T cells in healthy people across ages. Primers used in a second PCR of about 6 to 12 cycles were a sample-barcoded 5' primer and a J-beta primer mix. TCRdb fed the 5' RACE reads into MiXCR, producing one record per CDR3 protein. The sample carries 1,800,000 or so distinct CDR3 sequences, 39% recorded once. Sequenced sample: blood. The origin of the receptors is a human donor in good health.

Only a few counts were recorded for this clonotype. The chain is built from TRBV4-3 and TRBJ2-3; 8 nucleotides match TRBD2. CDR3 length: 17 residues. With V trimmed by 0 bases and J by 3 bases, 8 bases remained unmatched. The V gene's germline CDR1 is LGHNA and CDR2 YSLEER. CDR3 DNA: TGCGCCAGCAGCCAAGATCCCAGCGGGGGAGAAACAGATACGCAGTATTTT. Translated, it gives CASSQDPSGGETDTQYF.

A word on this clonotype: Compared with germline, one end of the junction differs, possibly owing to a read error. V and J are TRBV5-1 and TRBJ2-5; 7 bases map to TRBD1. The DNA end lines up better with TRBJ2-7; the J call may be wrong. The germline gives CDR1 SGHRS, CDR2 YFSETQ. CDR3 length: 14 residues. The CDR3 nucleotides are TGCGCCGGCAGTTCCAACGACAGGGTCTACGAGCAGTACTTC. Encoded protein: CAGSSNDRVYEQYF.

The chain has TRBV12-3 or TRBV12-4 and TRBJ1-2; 8 bases map to TRBD1. This CDR3 is built from 12 residues. The trim removed 11 bases at V and 8 bases at J, leaving 10 bases unmatched. The CDR3 loop is CAGTSGGWGYTF. The CDR3 nucleotides read TGTGCCGGCACCTCAGGGGGCTGGGGCTACACCTTC.

This clonotype has only a few counts. The gene calls are TRBV28 and TRBJ2-6; TRBD2 matches at 7 bases. Germline lookup yields CDR1 MDHEN and CDR2 SYDVKM. V shed 8 bases and J 0 bases; nucleotides not matched to a gene: 1. This CDR3 has 14 amino acids. CDR3: CASGGGSGANVLTF. The CDR3 DNA reads TGTGCCAGCGGGGGGGGCTCTGGGGCCAACGTCCTGACTTTC. Full variable domain (missing parts from reference TRBV28 and TRBJ2-6): DVKVTQSSRYLVKRTGEKVFLECVQDMDHENMFWYRQDPGLGLRLIYFSYDVKMKEKGDIPEGYSVSREKKERFSLILESASTNQTSMYLCASGGGSGANVLTFGAGSRLTVL.

This clonotype was seen a handful of times. The genes are TRBV20-1 and TRBJ2-3; D possibly uses TRBD1 or TRBD2 (7 bases each). CDR3 length: 16 amino acids. V gave up 6 bases and J gave up 5 bases, with 24 bases separating them. CDR1 and CDR2 from the germline V gene are DFQATT and SNEGSKA (reference sequence). DNA for the CDR3: TGCAGTGCCATAAGCCTCCGGGCAGGGGGGGGAGATACGCAGTATTTT. As protein: CSAISLRAGGGDTQYF.

The rearrangement uses TRBV24-1 and TRBJ1-5; D call uncertain. The V end lost 3 bases, the J end lost 7 bases, and 3 bases lay between the germline ends. CDR3 length: 11 residues. The V gene's germline CDR1 is KGHDR and CDR2 SFDVKD. The CDR3: CATSDQQPQHF. The CDR3 DNA reads as TGTGCCACCAGTGATCAACAGCCCCAGCATTTT.

This clonotype was recorded a few times. This chain joins TRBV15 and TRBJ2-3, with a weak D call TRBD2 (6 bases). The germline V gene has CDR1 LNHNV and CDR2 YYDKDF (reference sequence). V lost 8 bases, J lost 0 bases, and 12 bases lay in between. The CDR3 has 14 amino acids. The CDR3 protein is CATGRAGSTDTQYF. The DNA for the CDR3 is TGTGCCACCGGTAGGGCGGGAAGCACAGATACGCAGTATTTT. The entire variable domain, with the rest obtained from reference TRBV15 and TRBJ2-3, is as follows: DAMVIQNPRYQVTQFGKPVTLSCSQTLNHNVMYWYQQKSSQAPKLLFHYYDKDFNNEADTPDNFQSRRPNTSFCFLDIRSPGLGDTAMYLCATGRAGSTDTQYFGPGTRLTVL.

The CDR3 is CASSPRPKDTQYF. The CDR3 bases are TGTGCCAGCAGCCCACGCCCGAAAGATACGCAGTATTTT. The rearrangement links TRBV21-1 to TRBJ2-3; the DNA was not compared with TRBD1, the D call given in the table. TRBV21-1 is shown as a pseudogene. CDR3 length: 13 residues.

V is TRBV27 and J is TRBJ2-7; D gene uncertain. V was trimmed by 9 bases and J by 5 bases, leaving 11 bases between them. The CDR3 loop spans 11 amino acids. Germline values: CDR1 MNHEY, CDR2 SMNVEV (reference sequence). The CDR3 protein is CASTLGHEQYF. In DNA, the CDR3 is TGTGCCAGTACTTTGGGCCACGAGCAGTACTTC.

The V call is TRBV2, the J call TRBJ2-5; TRBD1 or TRBD2 may be the D gene (6 bases each). CDR3 length equals 14 residues. CDR1 is SNHLY, CDR2 FYNNEI, per germline. V lost 4 bases and J lost 4, with 13 bases in between. The CDR3 DNA follows: TGTGCCAGCAGTGGACCGGGGGCGAGAGAGACCCAGTACTTC. Its translation is CASSGPGARETQYF. Looking up the rest from reference TRBV2 and TRBJ2-5 gives the full variable domain: EPEVTQTPSHQVTQMGQEVILRCVPISNHLYFYWYRQILGQKVEFLVSFYNNEISEKSEIFDDQFSVERPDGSNFTLKIRSTKLEDSAMYFCASSGPGARETQYFGPGTRLLVL.

The chain joins TRBV3-1 to TRBJ2-7, with 7 bases aligning to TRBD1. With 1 base clipped from V and 0 bases from J, the junction kept 6 bases outside the gene matches. Looked up from germline, CDR1 is LGHDT and CDR2 is YNNKEL (reference sequence). This CDR3 has 16 residues. This chain's CDR3 is CASSQAQGLSSYEQYF. The CDR3 nucleotides are TGTGCCAGCAGCCAAGCACAGGGGCTCAGCTCCTACGAGCAGTACTTC.

The V gene is TRBV5-6, the J gene TRBJ2-1; possible D gene TRBD2, 6 bases. The CDR3 consists of 16 residues. Germline V gene sequence: CDR1 SGHDT, CDR2 YYEEEE. Trimming removed 0 bases from V and 5 bases from J, with 15 bases in between. CDR3 protein: CASSLVFWGVHNEQFF. Here the CDR3 DNA reads TGTGCCAGCAGCTTGGTGTTTTGGGGGGTACACAATGAGCAGTTCTTC.

This rearrangement joins TRBV7-8 to TRBJ1-5; 12 bases map to TRBD1. The V gene's germline CDR1 is SGHVS and CDR2 FQNEAQ. The V gene end was trimmed by 4 bases and the J gene end by 7 bases; junction bases not matched to a gene: 8. There are 16 residues in the CDR3. The CDR3 nucleotides are TGTGCCAGCAGCTCCACCGGGACAGGGGGCGGGCAGCCCCAGCATTTT. It encodes CASSSTGTGGGQPQHF.

V is TRBV4-2 and J is TRBJ1-3; 8 nucleotides align to TRBD1. Germline lookup yields CDR1 LGHNA and CDR2 YNFKEQ. The CDR3 contains 17 residues. V lost 0 bases, J lost 1 base, and 5 bases stayed unmatched. The CDR3 region is CASSQERTGLSGNTIYF. CDR3 bases: TGTGCCAGCAGCCAAGAAAGGACAGGGCTTTCTGGAAACACCATATATTTT.

The sample holds one count of this clonotype. The chain has TRBV20-1 and TRBJ2-1; D is perhaps TRBD2 (6 bases). The CDR3 runs 14 residues. With 6 bases removed from V and 4 bases from J, the gap between germline ends came to 16 bases. Germline V gene data show CDR1 as DFQATT and CDR2 as SNEGSKA (reference sequence). The CDR3 DNA reads as TGCAGTGCCTCCGATGCGGGGCCGTACAATGAGCAGTTCTTC. Protein: CSASDAGPYNEQFF.

The V gene is TRBV3-1, the J gene TRBJ2-1, with 8 bases identical to TRBD1. This CDR3 spans 17 amino acids. The trim removed 0 bases at V and 2 bases at J, leaving 6 bases unmatched. The germline CDR1 and CDR2 sequences are LGHDT and YNNKEL (reference sequence). Here the CDR3 DNA reads TGTGCCAGCAGCCAAGAAGCGAGACAGGGGCCCTACAATGAGCAGTTCTTC. Its protein product is CASSQEARQGPYNEQFF.

The chain recombines TRBV7-2 with TRBJ2-1; no clear D. With 5 bases removed from V and 8 bases from J, the gap between germline ends came to 19 bases. Germline V CDR1 and CDR2: SGHTA, FQGNSA. The CDR3 extends over 15 amino acids. The CDR3 nucleotides are TGTGCCAGCAGCCTCCGTGTGGGGTGGGTAGATGAGCAGTTCTTC. It is translated as CASSLRVGWVDEQFF.